The rows below give T cell receptor beta chains drawn from one sample of a study of T cells in Graves' hyperthyroidism and ophthalmopathy. TCRdb re-called the multiplex PCR reads with MiXCR, one entry per CDR3 protein. The table shows around 500,000 distinct CDR3 sequences, with less than 25% occurring only once. The sample comprised blood. The receptors derive from an older woman with Graves' ophthalmopathy. The conserved cysteine and the conserved F or W are not part of the CDR3 here. The D gene is left open where the match is weak.

j_call | v_call | d_call | cdr3_aa
TRBJ1-6 | TRBV6-1 | TRBD1 | ASRGQNSPLH
TRBJ2-1 | TRBV9 | - | ASSVGPDSYNEQF
TRBJ2-1 | TRBV19 | TRBD1 | ASSPDRGRNNEQF
TRBJ1-1 | TRBV20-1 | - | SARVFRSEAF
TRBJ2-1 | TRBV5-8 | - | ASSGVGRTSYNEQF
TRBJ2-3 | TRBV12-3/TRBV12-4 | - | ASSWAGKTDTQY
TRBJ1-2 | TRBV6-5 | TRBD1 | ASSYSGQGTLIYGYT
TRBJ2-7 | TRBV4-1 | - | ASSQVMDGTYEQY
TRBJ1-5 | TRBV19 | TRBD1 | ASSTNRQGYQPQH
TRBJ2-1 | TRBV12-3/TRBV12-4 | - | ASTLGVAGLYNEQF
TRBJ2-3 | TRBV19 | TRBD2 | ASSIGAGAVDTQY
TRBJ2-3 | TRBV2 | TRBD2 | ASRMLTSADTQY
TRBJ1-1 | TRBV10-3 | - | AISESTGRGGGSTEAF
TRBJ2-1 | TRBV30 | - | AWSVGLERYNEQF
TRBJ2-6 | TRBV7-2 | - | ASSLARAGANVLT
TRBJ1-4 | TRBV30 | - | AWSPRNEKLF
TRBJ2-7 | TRBV15 | - | ATRAGPGLSYEQY
TRBJ2-1 | TRBV7-2 | TRBD2 | ASSPRTRGHNEQF
TRBJ1-5 | TRBV2 | - | ASSDQGPRNQPQH
TRBJ1-5 | TRBV11-1 | - | ASSTNLPRGGMSNQPQH
TRBJ1-2 | TRBV9 | TRBD1 | ASSAEGGQPNYGYT
TRBJ2-3 | TRBV7-2 | TRBD2 | ASSWTSGTQDTQY
TRBJ1-4 | TRBV28 | - | ASTTAGPPGNEKLF
TRBJ2-7 | TRBV7-2 | - | ASSLYHSSDEQY
TRBJ1-1 | TRBV29-1 | TRBD1 | SVVQSTGVTEAF
TRBJ1-4 | TRBV3-1 | TRBD1 | ASSLGTAFNEKLF
TRBJ2-5 | TRBV20-1 | - | SAREPRTGKETQY
TRBJ2-5 | TRBV10-3 | - | AISESILDLATFKETQY
TRBJ1-4 | TRBV2 | - | ASSVGVTIRGEKLF
TRBJ2-7 | TRBV20-1 | - | SASRQRLSYEQY
TRBJ2-7 | TRBV5-6 | TRBD1 | ASNRGLNPYEQY
TRBJ2-1 | TRBV18 | TRBD1 | ASSLNGQGNNEQF
TRBJ2-1 | TRBV6-1 | TRBD2 | ASSRTSSEQF
TRBJ2-1 | TRBV5-1 | TRBD2 | ASSSLPAGGYNEQF
TRBJ1-1 | TRBV7-9 | - | ASSLRSAEVNTEAF
TRBJ1-4 | TRBV2 | TRBD1 | ASSPTGREKLF
TRBJ2-6 | TRBV19 | - | ASSIGDGFSGANVLT
TRBJ2-7 | TRBV7-2 | - | ASSLAGTSSSYEQY
TRBJ2-6 | TRBV7-6 | TRBD1 | ASSKRDRGQPGANVLT
TRBJ2-5 | TRBV27 | TRBD2 | ASRGLAGVEKTQY
TRBJ2-5 | TRBV12-3/TRBV12-4 | TRBD1 | ASRPPDRVQETQY
TRBJ2-7 | TRBV3-1 | - | ASSQVEGVYPGEQY
TRBJ1-3 | TRBV7-2 | - | ASSPSGGSGNTIY
TRBJ1-1 | TRBV6-5 | - | ASSYQWAAEAF
TRBJ2-1 | TRBV6-1 | - | ASSLSSHSSYNEQF
TRBJ2-5 | TRBV6-5 | - | ASSYSGGERETQY
TRBJ2-5 | TRBV20-1 | - | SARPRGLTETQY
TRBJ2-1 | TRBV15 | - | ATSRDRSGANEQF
TRBJ1-1 | TRBV30 | - | AWSVQVRQGTEAF
TRBJ1-4 | TRBV9 | TRBD1 | ASSSGQGITNEKLF
TRBJ1-2 | TRBV20-1 | - | SAPSRVDYGYT